Described below is a single T cell receptor (beta chain) sequence and its context. The data stem from a study of blood T cell repertoires in COVID-19. Study overall: Samples of COVID-19 (acute and convalescent) were obtained from the United States, Italy and Spain. The cDNA or gDNA used as material had been derived from T cells, B-cell-depleted T cells, or PBMCs.

Authors' analysis steps: Reference gene primers were amplified, and this amplification served to estimate nucleated cell counts. TCRdb's table, derived via immunoSEQ multiplex PCR, lists solely in-frame clones and lacks some. Clone size and V and J calls were adopted from that table, with D and trimming inferred from the DNA. The table records about 130,000 clones, more than 80% of them present only once. The clonotype comes from a human donor in a cohort sampled during active COVID-19. Sequencing used peripheral blood.

CDR3 sequence (DNA): TGTGCCAGCATCAGCGTAGATGCAGGGGAAGGGGCTGAAGCTTTCTTT. Amino acid sequence: CASISVDAGEGAEAFF. The rearrangement links TRBV9 to TRBJ1-1; possibly TRBD1 for D (6 bases). Germline-derived CDR1 and CDR2 are SGDLS and YYNGEE. There are 16 residues in the CDR3. Trimming left V 6 bases short and J 6 bases short, with 24 bases between. The full variable domain, rest sourced from reference TRBV9 and TRBJ1-1, is DSGVTQTPKHLITATGQRVTLRCSPRSGDLSVYWYQQSLDQGLQFLIQYYNGEERAKGNILERFSAQQFPDLHSELNLSSLELGDSALYFCASISVDAGEGAEAFFGQGTRLTVV.